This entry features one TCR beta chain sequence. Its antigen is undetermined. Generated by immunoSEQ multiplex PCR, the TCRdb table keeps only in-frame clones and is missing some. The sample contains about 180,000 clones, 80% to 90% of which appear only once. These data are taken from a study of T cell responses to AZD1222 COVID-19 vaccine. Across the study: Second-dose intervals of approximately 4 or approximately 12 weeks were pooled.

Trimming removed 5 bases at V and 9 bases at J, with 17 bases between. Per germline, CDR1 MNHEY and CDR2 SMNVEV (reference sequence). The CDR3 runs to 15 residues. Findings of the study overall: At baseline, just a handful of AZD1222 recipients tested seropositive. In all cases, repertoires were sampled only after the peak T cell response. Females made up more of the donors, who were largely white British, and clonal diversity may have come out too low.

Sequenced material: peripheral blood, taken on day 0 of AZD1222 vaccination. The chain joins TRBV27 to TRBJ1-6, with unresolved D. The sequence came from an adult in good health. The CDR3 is CASSPRAPAISPLHF. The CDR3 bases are TGTGCCAGCAGTCCAAGGGCCCCAGCCATTTCACCCCTCCACTTT.